The T cell receptor beta chain under discussion was sequenced for a study of T cell repertoires in cytomegalovirus infection. Study-wide points: Of the TCR beta families, the public ones yielded a cumulative frequency that identified carriers of CMV plus the relevant HLA.

TCRdb re-called the reads with MiXCR, one entry per CDR3 protein. The sample shows nearly 650,000 distinct CDR3 sequences, 20% to 25% of them seen only once. This clonotype was counted many times. No antigen is known for it. The clonotype originates from a human donor in good health (CMV status not recorded). Some clones in this sample may be carry-over from other donors' samples. The sequenced sample consisted of CD8+ T cells from PBMCs.

The CDR3 sequence: CASSRGRGHEQYV. DNA of the CDR3: TGTGCCAGCAGCCGGGGTAGAGGCCACGAGCAGTACGTC. The J gene is TRBJ2-7, the V gene TRBV7-9, with D perhaps TRBD2 (5 bases). V was pared by 5 bases and J by 5 bases, with 13 bases between. This CDR3 region has 13 residues. Germline assignment: CDR1 SEHNR and CDR2 FQNEAQ (reference sequence).